The 6 T cell receptor beta chains presented below share a single source sample, sequenced in a study of vaccination effects on CD4 cells after COVID-19. Method: immunoSEQ multiplex PCR; TCRdb's copy keeps in-frame clones and lacks some. Of fewer than 35,000 clones listed, 70% are singletons. Cells that had been cultured for roughly ten days were the source of isolated CD4+ T cells. These receptors are not linked to any known antigen. Source: CD4+ T cells from PBMCs cultured without peptide, taken before COVID-19 vaccination. These receptors all come from a human donor who received a COVID-19 vaccine.

This clone has a single count. This chain links TRBV7-8 with TRBJ2-3; D remains ambiguous. Trimming took 5 bases from V and 1 from J, leaving 4 bases between them. The germline V gene has CDR1 SGHVS and CDR2 FQNEAQ. The CDR3 contains 12 residues. This CDR3 reads CASSPGTDTQYF. Here the CDR3 DNA reads TGTGCCAGCAGCCCGGGCACAGATACGCAGTATTTT.

V usage is TRBV13 and J usage is TRBJ2-3, with a possible D match to TRBD1 (5 bases). CDR3 size: 15 residues. Germline assignment: CDR1 PRHDT and CDR2 FYEKMQ (reference sequence). Trimming pared 4 bases from V and 2 bases from J, leaving 13 bases between. This CDR3 is CASSSDSIYTDTQYF. In DNA, the CDR3 is TGTGCCAGCAGCTCCGACAGTATATACACAGATACGCAGTATTTT.

This chain uses TRBV5-5 with TRBJ1-2, with TRBD1 identical over 7 bases. Trimming took 7 bases from V and 0 from J; bases not matched to a gene: 9. The length of the CDR3 is 15 residues. The germline V gene encodes CDR1 SGHKS and CDR2 YYEKEE (reference sequence). The chain's CDR3 is CASFPSTGPNYGYTF. The CDR3 DNA follows: TGTGCCAGCTTCCCCTCGACAGGGCCTAACTATGGCTACACCTTC.

Judged by abundance, this clone is medium-sized. The genes are TRBV27 and TRBJ2-1; D not resolved. V lost 7 bases and J lost 0, with 19 bases in between. The CDR3 contains 17 residues. Per the germline V gene, CDR1 is MNHEY and CDR2 is SMNVEV (reference sequence). The CDR3: CASTWTGSKISYNEQFF. The CDR3 nucleotides are TGTGCCAGCACCTGGACGGGTTCTAAAATCTCCTACAATGAGCAGTTCTTC.

The V gene is TRBV19, the J gene TRBJ2-7, with D unresolved. This CDR3 is 15 amino acids long. V lost 5 bases and J 2 bases, leaving 16 bases between the germline ends. CDR1 is LNHDA, CDR2 SQIVND, per germline (reference sequence). CDR3 region: CASSPYPGGAYEQYF. The CDR3 region has the DNA TGTGCCAGTAGTCCCTATCCGGGCGGAGCCTACGAGCAGTACTTC.

There are a few counts of this clone. The chain has TRBV5-4 and TRBJ1-1; 11 bases line up with TRBD1. This CDR3 is built from 15 residues. The germline CDR1 and CDR2 sequences are SGHNT and YYREEE (reference sequence). Trimming cost V 5 bases and J 5 bases; bases outside gene matches: 8. CDR3 protein: CASRLMDRGHTEAFF. The CDR3 nucleotides read TGTGCCAGCAGACTCATGGACAGGGGGCATACTGAAGCTTTCTTT.